This T cell receptor (beta chain) was obtained from a study of CD8+CD57+ T cells in acquired aplastic anemia. TCR beta VDJ and CDR3 were profiled, and genomic DNA was the template. TCRdb used MiXCR to reprocess the reads, holding one entry per CDR3 protein. The sample consists of roughly 160,000 distinct CDR3 sequences, around 60% of them appearing once. V lost 3 bases and J 2 bases, leaving 19 bases between the germline ends. The CDR3 sequence is 17 residues long. Germline V gene data show CDR1 as SNHLY and CDR2 as FYNNEI. Sequenced input: sorted CD4+, CD8+, or CD8+CD57+ T cells (not recorded which) from PBMCs. This TCR derives from a human donor in good health. The rearrangement links TRBV2 to TRBJ1-1; D not certain. The DNA for the CDR3 is TGTGCCAGCAGTGAGTTTCGACGTGTAGGAGTCAACACTGAAGCTTTCTTT. This translates into CASSEFRRVGVNTEAFF.